Below, 4 T cell receptor beta chains from the same sample are listed, as sequenced in a study of CD8 T cells in Susac syndrome. Random hexamers were used to reverse transcribe the RNA input (about 0.45 to 1 ug). TCRdb reprocessed the immunoSEQ multiplex PCR reads with MiXCR, giving one entry per CDR3 protein. The sample includes around 170,000 distinct CDR3 sequences, approximately 96% of them seen just once. Sequencing used CD4+ T cells from PBMCs. These receptor sequences come from a human donor with Susac syndrome.

This chain links TRBV20-1 with TRBJ2-1; 15 nucleotides line up with TRBD2. The junction had 12 bases not matched to a gene; V was cut back by 1 base and J by 5 bases. This CDR3 region has 19 residues. Per the germline V gene, CDR1 is DFQATT and CDR2 is SNEGSKA (reference sequence). As DNA, the CDR3 is TGCAGTGCTAGAGTTATCGGACTAGCGGGGGGGCGTTCGAACAATGAGCAGTTCTTC. It yields the protein CSARVIGLAGGRSNNEQFF.

This clonotype showed up just once. CDR3 sequence reads: CASSLALQQETQYF. CDR3 sequence (DNA): TGTGCCAGCAGCTTGGCTTTGCAGCAAGAGACCCAGTACTTC. The V and J genes are TRBV5-4 and TRBJ2-5, with unresolved D. V lost 0 bases to trimming and J lost 2 bases, with 8 bases between them. The CDR3 has 14 amino acids. In germline, CDR1 is SGHNT, CDR2 YYREEE (reference sequence).

CDR3 residues: CSVDEGQGVAEAFF. CDR3 sequence (DNA): TGCAGCGTTGACGAGGGACAGGGGGTAGCTGAAGCTTTCTTT. The chain employs TRBV29-1 and TRBJ1-1; 11 bases map to TRBD1. Germline V lookup: CDR1 SQVTM, CDR2 ANQGSEA. Trimming took 3 bases from V and 6 from J; bases not matched to a gene: 6. This CDR3 is 14 amino acids long.

The rearrangement links TRBV20-1 to TRBJ1-1; D unresolved. From germline, CDR1 is DFQATT and CDR2 SNEGSKA (reference sequence). The V end lost 7 bases, the J end lost 1 base, and 10 bases lay between the germline ends. The CDR3 consists of 12 residues. The CDR3 coding sequence is TGCAGTGTGATTGGCCAGAACACTGAAGCTTTCTTT. Translation: CSVIGQNTEAFF.